By its share, the clone carrying this TCR beta chain is medium-sized. As yet, its antigen is unknown. CDR1 is MNHNS and CDR2 is SASEGT in the germline V gene. The junction had 2 bases not matched to a gene; V was cut back by 6 bases and J by 1 base. The CDR3 is 13 residues long. Patients had received no treatment of any kind before thyroid surgery. The entry originates in a study of metastatic and nonmetastatic thyroid tumors. Study information: Peripheral blood and tumor or nodule samples from malignant and benign thyroid patients were compared. Study-wide points: The reported finding was significantly higher TCR beta diversity in malignant thyroid tumors relative to benign nodules, in blood and tumor.

Per the original data handling: Clinicopathological groups differed in CDR3, with these differences serving to build a distant-metastasis classifier for papillary thyroid cancer. Using MiXCR, TCRdb re-called clones from the PCR reads. The V and J calls and clone size are TCRdb's, not the authors'. The sample lists approximately 38,000 clones; about 27% were seen once. This clonotype was sampled from a male donor with papillary thyroid cancer or a benign thyroid nodule (not recorded which). Some clones in this sample may be carry-over from other donors' samples. V usage is TRBV6-1 and J usage is TRBJ2-7; 8 bases line up with TRBD1. Source material: blood. The CDR3 DNA is TGTGCCAGCAGAGGGACAGGTTCCTACGAGCAGTACTTC. This encodes CASRGTGSYEQYF.